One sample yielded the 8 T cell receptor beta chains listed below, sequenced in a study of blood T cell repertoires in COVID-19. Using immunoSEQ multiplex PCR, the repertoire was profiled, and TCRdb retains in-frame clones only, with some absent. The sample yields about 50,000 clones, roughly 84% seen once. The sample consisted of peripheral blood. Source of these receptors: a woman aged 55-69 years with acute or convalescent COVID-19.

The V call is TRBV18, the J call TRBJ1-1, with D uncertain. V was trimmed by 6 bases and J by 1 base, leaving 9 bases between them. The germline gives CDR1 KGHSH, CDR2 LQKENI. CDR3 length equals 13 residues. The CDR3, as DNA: TGTGCCAGCTCGCTAACAGAGAACACTGAAGCTTTCTTT. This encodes CASSLTENTEAFF.

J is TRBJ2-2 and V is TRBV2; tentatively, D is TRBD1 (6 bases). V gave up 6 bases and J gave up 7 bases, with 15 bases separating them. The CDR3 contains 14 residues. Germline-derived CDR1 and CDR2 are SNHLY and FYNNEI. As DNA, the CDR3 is TGTGCCAGCAGAGTCAGGGGTGTTGGCGGGGAGCTGTTTTTT. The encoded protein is CASRVRGVGGELFF.

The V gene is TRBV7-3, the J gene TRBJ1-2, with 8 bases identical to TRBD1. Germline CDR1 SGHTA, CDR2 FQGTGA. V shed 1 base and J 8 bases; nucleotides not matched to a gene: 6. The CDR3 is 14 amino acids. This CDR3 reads CASSLRQGASGYTF. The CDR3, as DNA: TGTGCCAGCAGCTTAAGGCAGGGGGCCAGCGGCTACACCTTC.

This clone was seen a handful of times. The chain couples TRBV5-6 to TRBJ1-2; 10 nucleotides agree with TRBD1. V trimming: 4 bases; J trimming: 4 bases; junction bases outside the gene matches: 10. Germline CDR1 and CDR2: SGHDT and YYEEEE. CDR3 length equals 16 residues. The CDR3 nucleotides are TGTGCCAGCAGCACAACCGGGACAGGGGCCAGCTATGGCTACACCTTC. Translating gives CASSTTGTGASYGYTF. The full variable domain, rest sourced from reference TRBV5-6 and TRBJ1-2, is DAGVTQSPTHLIKTRGQQVTLRCSPKSGHDTVSWYQQALGQGPQFIFQYYEEEERQRGNFPDRFSGHQFPNYSSELNVNALLLGDSALYLCASSTTGTGASYGYTFGSGTRLTVV.

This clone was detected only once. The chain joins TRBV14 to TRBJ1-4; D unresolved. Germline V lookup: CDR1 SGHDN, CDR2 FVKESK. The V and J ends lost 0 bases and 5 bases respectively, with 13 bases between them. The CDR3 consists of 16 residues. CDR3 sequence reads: CASSQEFRRANEKLFF. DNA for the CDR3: TGTGCCAGCAGCCAAGAGTTTAGGAGGGCGAATGAAAAACTGTTTTTT. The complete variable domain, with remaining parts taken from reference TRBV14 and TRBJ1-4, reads EAGVTQFPSHSVIEKGQTVTLRCDPISGHDNLYWYRRVMGKEIKFLLHFVKESKQDESGMPNNRFLAERTGGTYSTLKVQPAELEDSGVYFCASSQEFRRANEKLFFGSGTQLSVL.

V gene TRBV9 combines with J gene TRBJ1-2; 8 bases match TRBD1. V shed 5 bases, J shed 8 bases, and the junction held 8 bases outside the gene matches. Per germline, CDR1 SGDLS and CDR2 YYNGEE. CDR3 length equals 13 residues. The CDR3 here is CASRDREAVGYTF. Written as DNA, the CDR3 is TGTGCCAGCAGGGACAGGGAGGCAGTAGGCTACACCTTC.

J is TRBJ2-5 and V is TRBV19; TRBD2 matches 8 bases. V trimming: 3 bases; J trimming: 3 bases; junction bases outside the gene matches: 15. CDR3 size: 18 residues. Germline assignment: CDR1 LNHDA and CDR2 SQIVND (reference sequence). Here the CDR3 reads CASSMRRGELGRKETQYF. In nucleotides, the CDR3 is TGTGCCAGTAGTATGCGGCGGGGGGAACTGGGACGGAAAGAGACCCAGTACTTC.

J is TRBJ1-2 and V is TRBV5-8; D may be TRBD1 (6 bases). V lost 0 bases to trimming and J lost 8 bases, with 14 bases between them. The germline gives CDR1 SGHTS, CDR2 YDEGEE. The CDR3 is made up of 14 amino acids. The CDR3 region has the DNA TGTGCCAGCAGCTTGGCCGGACAGTTAGGCGGCTACACCTTC. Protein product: CASSLAGQLGGYTF. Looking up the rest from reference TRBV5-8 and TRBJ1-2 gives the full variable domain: EAGVTQSPTHLIKTRGQQATLRCSPISGHTSVYWYQQALGLGLQFLLWYDEGEERNRGNFPPRFSGRQFPNYSSELNVNALELEDSALYLCASSLAGQLGGYTFGSGTRLTVV.